A single sample gave rise to the 22 T cell receptor beta chains below, sequenced in a study of control samples from healthy donors and cancer patients. The method was immunoSEQ multiplex PCR; TCRdb's version includes in-frame clones alone and lacks a portion of them. The repertoire holds 70,000 to 85,000 clones, with 91% as singletons. Specimen: blood. The source of these receptors is a man in his fifties or sixties in good health.

CDR3 nucleotides: TGTGCTAGTGGTTTGCCGCCAGGGACGCGGGCTTTCTTT. Protein sequence: CASGLPPGTRAFF. V usage is TRBV12-5 and J usage is TRBJ1-1; a possible D gene is TRBD1 (5 bases). CDR1 and CDR2 (germline): LGHNT, FRNRAP. The V and J ends lost 2 bases and 11 bases respectively, with 15 bases between them. This CDR3 comprises 13 residues.

Only one count was recorded for this clone. V usage is TRBV2 and J usage is TRBJ1-1; D unresolved. CDR3 length: 13 residues. Trimming took off 7 bases at V and 6 bases at J, with 15 bases between the two ends. The V gene's germline CDR1 is SNHLY and CDR2 FYNNEI. CDR3 region: CASNTEYIAEAFF. The CDR3 region has the DNA TGTGCCAGCAATACGGAATATATCGCTGAAGCTTTCTTT. The full variable domain, its missing parts supplied by reference TRBV2 and TRBJ1-1, is EPEVTQTPSHQVTQMGQEVILRCVPISNHLYFYWYRQILGQKVEFLVSFYNNEISEKSEIFDDQFSVERPDGSNFTLKIRSTKLEDSAMYFCASNTEYIAEAFFGQGTRLTVV.

V is TRBV3-1 (or the pseudogene TRBV3-2) and J is TRBJ2-6; 16 nucleotides match TRBD2. Per germline, CDR1 LGHDT and CDR2 YNNKEL (reference sequence). This CDR3 region has 18 residues. V was pared by 5 bases and J by 1 base, with 2 bases of the junction left unmatched. CDR3 in DNA: TGTGCCAGCAGCTGGGGACTAGCGGGGGGGTCTGGGGCCAACGTCCTGACTTTC. Translation: CASSWGLAGGSGANVLTF.

The chain joins TRBV24-1 to TRBJ2-1; 8 bases match TRBD2. V was pared by 5 bases and J by 5 bases, with 7 bases of the junction left unmatched. Germline CDR1 is KGHDR and CDR2 is SFDVKD. The CDR3 loop spans 15 amino acids. The CDR3 region has the DNA TGTGCCACCAGTGCCCGGGGACTAGTCGACAATGAGCAGTTCTTC. Translation gives CATSARGLVDNEQFF.

A few counts support this clone. V and J are TRBV7-9 and TRBJ1-3, with D maybe TRBD1 (5 bases). CDR1 is SEHNR, CDR2 FQNEAQ, per germline (reference sequence). V was shortened by 7 bases and J by 3 bases, with 16 bases between the two germline ends. The CDR3 has 15 residues. The CDR3 DNA follows: TGTGCCAGCAACCCGGGGCAGGGTGTTGGAAACACCATATATTTT. This sequence encodes CASNPGQGVGNTIYF.

This chain connects TRBV7-2 to TRBJ2-5; no reliable D call. The CDR3 contains 17 residues. The V end lost 5 bases, the J end lost 2 bases, and 21 bases lay between the germline ends. Per the germline V gene, CDR1 is SGHTA and CDR2 is FQGNSA. The CDR3 spells CASSPSSSGPPQETQYF. The DNA of the CDR3 is TGTGCCAGCAGCCCTTCATCTTCCGGACCGCCACAAGAGACCCAGTACTTC.

The V call is TRBV19, the J call TRBJ2-1, with TRBD2 matching 8 bases. The germline gives CDR1 LNHDA, CDR2 SQIVND (reference sequence). The CDR3 length is 15 residues. The trim removed 5 bases at V and 6 bases at J, leaving 9 bases unmatched. In DNA, the CDR3 is TGTGCCAGTAGTGGGGCGGGGGGCTTCATCAATGAGCAGTTCTTC. It is translated as CASSGAGGFINEQFF.

The CDR3 bases are TGTGCCTGGAGTGTACCCCCCGGGGGCCGTACCGGGGAGCTGTTTTTT. Its translation is CAWSVPPGGRTGELFF. V usage is TRBV30 and J usage is TRBJ2-2; D is tentatively TRBD1 or TRBD2 (6 bases each). The germline V gene has CDR1 GTSNPN and CDR2 SVGIG (reference sequence). This CDR3 has 16 amino acids. V was pared by 0 bases and J by 5 bases, with 16 bases between. The full variable domain, rest sourced from reference TRBV30 and TRBJ2-2, is SQTIHQWPATLVQPVGSPLSLECTVEGTSNPNLYWYRQAAGRGLQLLFYSVGIGQISSEVPQNLSASRPQDRQFILSSKKLLLSDSGFYLCAWSVPPGGRTGELFFGEGSRLTVL.

This chain links TRBV20-1 with TRBJ2-7, with 8 nucleotides matching TRBD2. Germline CDR1 reads DFQATT; CDR2 reads SNEGSKA (reference sequence). This CDR3 region has 15 residues. Germline trimming cut 4 bases from V and 4 bases from J; bases unmatched to any gene: 12. The CDR3 DNA sequence: TGCAGTGCTATTGAAGCGGGGGATATAAGGTACGAGCAGTACTTC. Its protein is CSAIEAGDIRYEQYF.

The rearrangement joins TRBV7-8 to TRBJ1-2; possible D gene TRBD1, 6 bases. CDR1 is SGHVS, CDR2 FQNEAQ, per germline. V was pared by 3 bases and J by 7 bases, with 12 bases between. This CDR3 comprises 13 residues. CDR3 loop: CASSFKGGGGYTF. For the CDR3, the DNA is TGTGCCAGCAGCTTTAAAGGGGGGGGTGGCTACACCTTC. Filled out from reference TRBV7-8 and TRBJ1-2, the complete variable domain reads GAGVSQSPRYKVAKRGQDVALRCDPISGHVSLFWYQQALGQGPEFLTYFQNEAQLDKSGLPSDRFFAERPEGSVSTLKIQRTQQEDSAVYLCASSFKGGGGYTFGSGTRLTVV.

This clone was counted a single time. This chain joins TRBV5-1 and TRBJ1-2; 9 bases align to TRBD1. Losses at the gene ends were 4 bases for V and 10 bases for J; bases not matched to a gene: 11. There are 14 residues in the CDR3. From germline, CDR1 is SGHRS and CDR2 YFSETQ. CDR3 in amino acids: CASSTTGTGRDYTF. The CDR3 DNA sequence: TGCGCCAGCAGCACCACCGGGACAGGGAGGGACTACACCTTC.

CDR3 coding DNA: TGTGCCAGTAGTAAGGAACTTGCGGGGGACATTCAGTACTTC. Its protein is CASSKELAGDIQYF. The chain links TRBV19 to TRBJ2-4; 7 bases align to TRBD2. The V segment lost 4 bases and the J segment 8 bases; nucleotides outside the gene matches: 8. The germline V gene encodes CDR1 LNHDA and CDR2 SQIVND (reference sequence). The CDR3 totals 14 residues.

The J gene is TRBJ1-3, the V gene TRBV7-9, with 7 bases identical to TRBD1. CDR1 SEHNR and CDR2 FQNEAQ come from the germline V gene (reference sequence). The CDR3 spans 14 residues. V lost 1 base and J lost 8; bases outside the gene matches: 5. Here the CDR3 DNA reads TGTGCCAGCAGCTTAGAAGGGGGCGCGGACACCATATATTTT. Residues: CASSLEGGADTIYF.

V and J are TRBV7-9 and TRBJ1-2; D is unclear. V gave up 1 base and J gave up 10 bases, with 10 bases separating them. The CDR3 is 12 residues long. CDR1 is SEHNR, CDR2 FQNEAQ, per germline (reference sequence). Written as DNA, the CDR3 is TGTGCCAGCAGCTTAGACAAGGCTGTCTACACCTTC. It specifies CASSLDKAVYTF.

This clone was observed a single time. This rearrangement joins TRBV14 to TRBJ2-3; D not resolved. The germline V gene has CDR1 SGHDN and CDR2 FVKESK. V lost 4 bases and J 2 bases, leaving 19 bases between the germline ends. The CDR3 spans 17 residues. The CDR3 bases are TGTGCCAGCAGCCTAGCCGGGCCGCTAAAATCCACAGATACGCAGTATTTT. Translated: CASSLAGPLKSTDTQYF.

This clone is medium-sized. This chain links TRBV19 with TRBJ1-1, with D maybe TRBD1 (5 bases). With 3 bases removed from V and 0 bases from J, the gap between germline ends came to 8 bases. This CDR3 has 14 amino acids. CDR1 is LNHDA, CDR2 SQIVND, per germline (reference sequence). CDR3 in amino acids: CASSISGMNTEAFF. The CDR3 DNA sequence: TGTGCCAGTAGTATCTCAGGGATGAACACTGAAGCTTTCTTT. The variable domain in full, with the rest retrieved from reference TRBV19 and TRBJ1-1, is DGGITQSPKYLFRKEGQNVTLSCEQNLNHDAMYWYRQDPGQGLRLIYYSQIVNDFQKGDIAEGYSVSREKKESFPLTVTSAQKNPTAFYLCASSISGMNTEAFFGQGTRLTVV.

This sequence joins TRBV12-5 and TRBJ2-7; D not resolved. The V end lost 6 bases, the J end lost 7 bases, and 13 bases lay between the germline ends. This CDR3 is built from 12 residues. CDR1 LGHNT and CDR2 FRNRAP come from the germline V gene. In DNA form, the CDR3 reads TGTGCTAGTGGGCTTACGCCCCTGGAGCAGTACTTC. This codes for CASGLTPLEQYF. Together with reference TRBV12-5 and TRBJ2-7, the CDR3 gives the full variable domain: DARVTQTPRHKVTEMGQEVTMRCQPILGHNTVFWYRQTMMQGLELLAYFRNRAPLDDSGMPKDRFSAEMPDATLATLKIQPSEPRDSAVYFCASGLTPLEQYFGPGTRLTVT.

The chain recombines TRBV19 with TRBJ1-2; 10 bases are a match to TRBD1. There are 15 residues in the CDR3. The V segment lost 5 bases and the J segment 8 bases; nucleotides outside the gene matches: 11. The germline V gene encodes CDR1 LNHDA and CDR2 SQIVND (reference sequence). CDR3 DNA sequence: TGTGCCAGTAGTTCGACAGGGGGCCCACGGGGAGGCTACACCTTC. This encodes CASSSTGGPRGGYTF.

This clone was observed a single time. The rearrangement joins TRBV19 to TRBJ2-5; D uncertain. V lost 9 bases and J lost 6, with 14 bases in between. Looked up from germline, CDR1 is LNHDA and CDR2 is SQIVND (reference sequence). CDR3 length: 12 amino acids. The CDR3 sequence is CASNAVGKTQYF. For the CDR3, the DNA is TGTGCCAGCAACGCTGTTGGGAAGACCCAGTACTTC.

The rearrangement joins TRBV3-1 (or the pseudogene TRBV3-2) to TRBJ2-1; 7 nucleotides match TRBD1. The CDR3 is 16 amino acids. CDR1 is LGHDT, CDR2 YNNKEL, per germline (reference sequence). V lost 1 base to trimming and J lost 3 bases; unmatched junction nucleotides: 6. For the CDR3, the DNA is TGTGCCAGCAGCCAAGTTTCTGGGGACAGCTACAATGAGCAGTTCTTC. This sequence encodes CASSQVSGDSYNEQFF.

This chain uses TRBV7-2 with TRBJ1-5; no firm D call. Germline V lookup: CDR1 SGHTA, CDR2 FQGNSA. The CDR3 is made up of 13 amino acids. Trimming took 0 bases from V and 7 from J, leaving 7 bases between them. The CDR3 loop reads CASSLALRQPQHF. The CDR3, as DNA: TGTGCCAGCAGCTTAGCGTTGCGCCAGCCCCAGCATTTT.

This chain links TRBV19 with TRBJ1-1; D is ambiguous. Germline V gene lookup returns CDR1 LNHDA and CDR2 SQIVND (reference sequence). The V end was cut by 4 bases, the J end by 4 bases, with 16 bases between. This CDR3 has 15 residues. CDR3 nucleotides: TGTGCCAGTAGTAGGGCGGAGGCCCGAGGCACTGAAGCTTTCTTT. The encoded protein is CASSRAEARGTEAFF.